The 3 T cell receptor beta chains listed next were all sequenced from one sample in a study of radiotherapy plus CTLA-4 blockade in lung cancer. This table comes from immunoSEQ multiplex PCR, and its TCRdb copy is limited to in-frame clones, with some not included. This sample has tens of thousands of clones, with about 80% found just once. The sequenced sample was peripheral blood, obtained from a patient treated with radiotherapy plus ipilimumab. The receptors come from a human donor with non-small cell lung cancer who had stable disease on radiotherapy plus ipilimumab.

J is TRBJ2-3 and V is TRBV13; 12 bases line up with TRBD1. The CDR3 length is 16 residues. V shed 5 bases and J 2 bases; nucleotides not matched to a gene: 5. Germline CDR1 is PRHDT and CDR2 is FYEKMQ (reference sequence). The CDR3 loop is CASSASGQGATDTQYF. DNA of the CDR3: TGTGCCAGCAGCGCCTCGGGACAGGGGGCCACAGATACGCAGTATTTT.

This clone was detected only once. The V gene is TRBV27, the J gene TRBJ2-5, with D tentatively TRBD2 (6 bases). The CDR3 covers 16 residues. The germline V gene encodes CDR1 MNHEY and CDR2 SMNVEV (reference sequence). Deletions cut 2 bases from V and 1 base from J, with 14 bases between. The CDR3, as DNA: TGTGCCAGCAGTTTAGGCGGGGTCCACGCCCAAGAGACCCAGTACTTC. This translates into CASSLGGVHAQETQYF.

The J gene is TRBJ1-3, the V gene TRBV14, with 7 positions matching TRBD1. The germline gives CDR1 SGHDN, CDR2 FVKESK. With 6 bases clipped from V and 3 bases from J, the junction kept 8 bases outside the gene matches. This CDR3 comprises 15 residues. The CDR3 bases are TGTGCCAGCAGACGACAGGGCGGTTTTGGAAACACCATATATTTT. Its protein is CASRRQGGFGNTIYF.